These 26 T cell receptor beta chains originate from one sample sequenced in a study of tumor-infiltrating lymphocytes in primary liver carcinoma (dated by TCRdb to about 2017). TRIzol reagent was used to extract blood RNA from unsorted whole blood, while the DNeasy Blood & Tissue kit provided the germline DNA. TCRdb lists the instrument as Illumina HiSeq 2500. Using a constant-region primer and ProtoScript II reverse transcriptase, TCRbeta-specific cDNA was reverse-transcribed from about 540 ng total RNA. TCRbeta libraries were built with three nested multiplex PCR rounds, a slightly modified ARM-PCR procedure. Each of the first two PCR rounds ran for approximately 9 cycles and used multiplex TRBV1-TRBV30 forward primers together with a Cbeta reverse primer. TCRdb handled the public reads itself, with Q25 trimming in fastp and clone calling in MiXCR, and kept productive beta chains. Every entry covers one CDR3 protein and lists the most common genes and DNA from its rows. The sample contains fewer than 350,000 distinct CDR3 sequences, roughly two thirds of them found a single time. The ten largest account for about 6.5% of the sample.

The sample was peripheral blood. These receptors were obtained from a man between 40 and 49 years old with primary liver carcinoma and hepatitis B virus infection.

The V call is TRBV12-3 or TRBV12-4, the J call TRBJ1-4; 11 nucleotides match TRBD1. CDR3 size: 14 residues. The trim removed 5 bases at V and 7 bases at J, leaving 3 bases unmatched. This CDR3 is CASSRDRGSEKLFF. Here the CDR3 DNA reads TGTGCCAGCAGTCGGGACAGGGGGAGTGAAAAACTGTTTTTT.

In regard to this clonotype: A read error is possible here, since a much larger clone lies one base away. The chain employs TRBV4-2 and TRBJ2-3; perhaps D is TRBD1 or TRBD2 (5 bases each). This CDR3 spans 14 amino acids. Trimming shortened V by 3 bases and J by 6 bases, and 13 bases separated the two germline ends. In germline, CDR1 is LGHNA, CDR2 YNFKEQ. The CDR3: CASSQIGAHDTQYF. The CDR3 bases are TGTGCCAGCAGCCAGATCGGGGCGCACGATACGCAGTATTTT.

This sequence joins TRBV14 and TRBJ2-3; weak D call: TRBD2 (6 bases). The CDR3 is made up of 16 amino acids. Germline V gene data show CDR1 as SGHDN and CDR2 as FVKESK. Trimming removed 0 bases from V and 6 bases from J, with 16 bases in between. The CDR3 region is CASSQDAGGTDDTQYF. The CDR3 DNA is TGTGCCAGCAGCCAAGATGCTGGGGGGACGGACGATACGCAGTATTTT. The entire variable domain, with the rest obtained from reference TRBV14 and TRBJ2-3, is as follows: EAGVTQFPSHSVIEKGQTVTLRCDPISGHDNLYWYRRVMGKEIKFLLHFVKESKQDESGMPNNRFLAERTGGTYSTLKVQPAELEDSGVYFCASSQDAGGTDDTQYFGPGTRLTVL.

The V and J genes are TRBV5-6 and TRBJ2-3; tentatively, D is TRBD2 (5 bases). V dropped 4 bases and J dropped 6 bases, with 21 bases sitting between them. This CDR3 comprises 16 residues. CDR1 and CDR2 from the germline V gene are SGHDT and YYEEEE. The CDR3 protein is CASSPLELPGTDTQYF. The CDR3 DNA sequence: TGTGCCAGCAGCCCCCTTGAACTCCCGGGAACGGATACGCAGTATTTT.

This clonotype showed up just a few times. The chain combines TRBV24-1 with TRBJ2-7; D may be TRBD2 (5 bases). CDR1 and CDR2 from the germline V gene are KGHDR and SFDVKD. Trimming stripped 4 bases from V and 3 bases from J, with 6 bases between. This CDR3 is 12 amino acids long. CDR3 protein: CATSEGSYEQYF. The CDR3 DNA reads as TGTGCCACCAGTGAGGGGAGCTACGAGCAGTACTTC.

About this clonotype: Its ends do not fully match the called genes, so a read error is possible. The rearrangement links TRBV11-2 to TRBJ2-7; tentative D call: TRBD1 (5 bases). Germline assignment: CDR1 SGHAT and CDR2 FQNNGV. The CDR3 extends over 13 amino acids. Here the CDR3 DNA reads TGTGCCAGCAGCGAGACAGTGCCCTACGAACAGTACTTC. Protein sequence: CASSETVPYEQYF. The full variable domain, in which reference TRBV11-2 and TRBJ2-7 provide the parts outside the CDR3, is EAGVAQSPRYKIIEKRQSVAFWCNPISGHATLYWYQQILGQGPKLLIQFQNNGVVDDSQLPKDRFSAERLKGVDSTLKIQPAKLEDSAVYLCASSETVPYEQYFGPGTRLTVT.

The chain is built from TRBV7-8 and TRBJ2-7; TRBD1 is a possible D gene (5 bases). Germline V lookup: CDR1 SGHVS, CDR2 FQNEAQ. Trimming cost V 1 base and J 7 bases, with 11 bases left between them. The CDR3 has 13 amino acids. CDR3 bases: TGTGCCAGCAGCTTAGTTGTTAGGGGAGAGCAGTACTTC. This codes for CASSLVVRGEQYF.

V usage is TRBV10-3 and J usage is TRBJ2-5, with D possibly matching TRBD2 (5 bases). Germline loops: CDR1 ENHRY, CDR2 SYGVKD. V lost 0 bases and J 5 bases, leaving 13 bases between the germline ends. The CDR3 runs 15 residues. CDR3 coding DNA: TGTGCCATCAGTGAGTCGAAGCGGCGTTGGGAGACCCAGTACTTC. Translated, it gives CAISESKRRWETQYF.

In the case of this clonotype: This may stem from a read error, because a much larger clone lies one nucleotide away. The V call is TRBV6-5, the J call TRBJ1-4; TRBD1 matches 9 bases. CDR1 and CDR2 from the germline V gene are MNHEY and SVGAGI. The CDR3 runs 15 residues. CDR3 DNA: TGTGCCAGCAGCGGCACAGGGGGCGCGGTAGAAAAACCGTTTTTT. It encodes CASSGTGGAVEKPFF.

In this sample, this clonotype turned up many times. This chain links TRBV6-1 with TRBJ1-2; 7 bases match TRBD1. The CDR3 contains 13 residues. Per the germline V gene, CDR1 is MNHNS and CDR2 is SASEGT. With V trimmed by 7 bases and J by 2 bases, 4 bases remained unmatched. The CDR3 loop reads CASKTGTNYGYTF. DNA for the CDR3: TGTGCCAGCAAGACAGGGACAAACTATGGCTACACCTTC.

A remark on this clonotype: A junction boundary mismatches the germline segment, possibly from a read error. The chain combines TRBV10-3 with TRBJ2-2; D may be TRBD1 (6 bases). Germline V gene sequence: CDR1 ENHRY, CDR2 SYGVKD. CDR3 size: 16 residues. CDR3 protein: CTISSSGQVNTGELFF. The CDR3 nucleotides are TGTACCATCAGTTCATCGGGACAAGTGAACACCGGGGAGCTGTTTTTT.

The chain joins TRBV5-4 to TRBJ2-1; TRBD1 agrees at 9 bases. The germline CDR1 and CDR2 sequences are SGHNT and YYREEE (reference sequence). The CDR3 runs to 15 residues. Trimming cost V 5 bases and J 8 bases; bases outside gene matches: 11. The CDR3 bases are TGTGCCAGCAGGGCGGCGGGACAGGGTTTCGATGAGCAGTTCTTC. It is translated as CASRAAGQGFDEQFF.

V gene TRBV28 combines with J gene TRBJ2-1; D perhaps matches TRBD2 (6 bases). The CDR3 has 14 residues. V lost 5 bases, J lost 7 bases, and 15 bases lay in between. CDR1 and CDR2 from the germline V gene are MDHEN and SYDVKM. CDR3 nucleotides: TGTGCCAGCAGTCCCCCCGGGGAGGCGAATGAGCAGTTCTTC. The encoded protein is CASSPPGEANEQFF.

This clonotype has only a few counts. The rearrangement joins TRBV28 to TRBJ1-6; TRBD1 agrees at 9 bases. CDR1 is MDHEN, CDR2 SYDVKM, per germline. Losses at the gene ends were 6 bases for V and 6 bases for J; bases not matched to a gene: 12. This CDR3 contains 17 residues. This chain's CDR3 is CASSVIQGAPRNSPLHF. The DNA of the CDR3 is TGTGCCAGCAGCGTAATACAGGGGGCGCCTCGTAATTCACCCCTCCACTTT.

This clonotype was seen many times. The V and J genes are TRBV12-3 or TRBV12-4 and TRBJ2-7, with 9 bases lining up with TRBD1. V was clipped by 5 bases and J by 2 bases; unmatched bases: 4. This CDR3 contains 14 residues. DNA of the CDR3: TGTGCCAGCAGTCAGGGACAGGGAGCCTACGAGCAGTACTTC. Encoded protein: CASSQGQGAYEQYF.

This clonotype has a handful of counts. At one of its ends the junction is not consistent with the germline gene, which may arise from a read error. J is TRBJ2-7 and V is TRBV24-1, with D unresolved. The CDR3 has 14 amino acids. Germline CDR1 and CDR2: KGHDR and SFDVKD. CDR3 amino acids: CSTSVGAPSGEQCF. The CDR3 DNA reads TGTTCCACCAGTGTCGGTGCTCCCTCGGGCGAGCAGTGCTTC.

The count of this clonotype is one. This chain links TRBV11-2 with TRBJ2-7, with 9 bases aligning to TRBD2. This CDR3 comprises 15 residues. V was pared by 7 bases and J by 11 bases, with 18 bases of the junction left unmatched. From germline, CDR1 is SGHAT and CDR2 FQNNGV. CDR3 coding DNA: TGTGCCAGCATCAGGCTGGTAGCGGGAGTCTTCGTAGAGTACTTC. Its protein product is CASIRLVAGVFVEYF.

In this sample, this clonotype turned up a few times. The V gene is TRBV5-6, the J gene TRBJ2-3, with a possible D match to TRBD1 (5 bases). CDR1 SGHDT and CDR2 YYEEEE come from the germline V gene. Between the trimmed V and J ends, which lost 4 bases and 3 bases, there was a span of 12 bases. The CDR3 is 14 residues long. The CDR3 DNA is TGTGCCAGCAGCCCCCAGGGCCCTACAGATACGCAGTATTTT. As protein: CASSPQGPTDTQYF.

This rearrangement joins TRBV5-1 to TRBJ2-3; no clear D gene. The ends were cut back, 1 base at V and 3 bases at J, with 6 bases in the middle. The length of the CDR3 is 13 residues. Germline V lookup: CDR1 SGHRS, CDR2 YFSETQ. Written as DNA, the CDR3 is TGCGCCAGCAGCTTGTTTGGGACAGATACGCAGTATTTT. It translates to CASSLFGTDTQYF.

The chain couples TRBV11-3 to TRBJ2-1; possibly TRBD1 for D (5 bases). Looked up from germline, CDR1 is SGHNT and CDR2 is YENEEA. This CDR3 spans 15 amino acids. Trimming left V 5 bases short and J 7 bases short, with 18 bases between. The CDR3 sequence is CASSLGQAWSNEQFF. The CDR3 bases are TGTGCCAGCAGCCTTGGACAAGCGTGGTCGAATGAGCAGTTCTTC.

About this clonotype itself: An end of the junction does not agree with germline; a read error may underlie this. The chain uses TRBV11-2 and TRBJ2-7; D may be TRBD1 (5 bases). Germline values: CDR1 SGHAT, CDR2 FQNNGV. This CDR3 has 15 amino acids. CDR3 protein: CASNYLRVGPYQQYF. CDR3 DNA sequence: TGTGCCAGCAACTATCTCCGGGTGGGGCCCTACCAGCAGTACTTC. The entire variable domain, with the rest obtained from reference TRBV11-2 and TRBJ2-7, is as follows: EAGVAQSPRYKIIEKRQSVAFWCNPISGHATLYWYQQILGQGPKLLIQFQNNGVVDDSQLPKDRFSAERLKGVDSTLKIQPAKLEDSAVYLCASNYLRVGPYQQYFGPGTRLTVT.

Ten or more counts support this clonotype. The chain carries TRBV6-2 or TRBV6-3 and TRBJ2-4, with TRBD1 matching over 9 bases. The CDR3 has 15 amino acids. The V gene end was trimmed by 2 bases and the J gene end by 2 bases; junction bases not matched to a gene: 1. Germline CDR1 and CDR2: MNHEY and SVGEGT. The CDR3 DNA reads TGTGCCAGCAGTTACGACAGGGGGTCCAAAAACATTCAGTACTTC. It yields the protein CASSYDRGSKNIQYF.

The gene calls are TRBV6-2 or TRBV6-3 and TRBJ2-7; D gene ambiguous. V lost 2 bases and J lost 2, with 16 bases in between. This CDR3 comprises 16 residues. The germline gives CDR1 MNHEY, CDR2 SVGEGT. In DNA form, the CDR3 reads TGTGCCAGCAGTTACGTCACCTTCAGACCTACCTACGAGCAGTACTTC. The encoded protein is CASSYVTFRPTYEQYF.

In the case of this clonotype: This may be a read error, as it is one base from a much larger clone. The V call is TRBV6-2 or TRBV6-3, the J call TRBJ2-7; D possibly corresponds to TRBD1 (5 bases). This CDR3 spans 13 amino acids. CDR1 and CDR2 from the germline V gene are MNHEY and SVGEGT. This chain's CDR3 is CVSKRQGLYEQYF. CDR3 sequence (DNA): TGTGTCAGCAAGCGTCAGGGTCTCTACGAGCAGTACTTC.

Comments on this clonotype: This may come from a read error, since a much larger clone is one base off. The missing conserved phenylalanine or tryptophan at the end of this CDR3 makes a read error likely. This chain links TRBV11-1 with TRBJ2-1; either TRBD1 or TRBD2 may supply D (5 bases each). Trimming removed 5 bases at V and 2 bases at J, with 13 bases between. CDR3 length: 15 residues. The germline V gene has CDR1 SGHAT and CDR2 FQDESV (reference sequence). The CDR3 loop is CASSPGTIAYNEQFS. CDR3 bases: TGTGCCAGCAGCCCCGGGACGATCGCCTACAATGAGCAGTTCTCC.

As for this clonotype: The junction departs from the called germline gene at one end, perhaps through a read error. This chain uses TRBV29-1 with TRBJ2-5; D uncertain. Per germline, CDR1 SQVTM and CDR2 ANQGSEA. The CDR3 is made up of 13 amino acids. The CDR3 DNA reads as TGCAGTGTTGACGAACAGAGGATGGAGACCCAGTACTTC. Encoded protein: CSVDEQRMETQYF.